Below, one T cell receptor beta chain is given with its context. The sample belongs to a study of blood T cell repertoires in COVID-19. About the research overall: Sources were T cells, B-cell-depleted T cells, or PBMCs; the material itself was cDNA or gDNA.

Produced via immunoSEQ multiplex PCR; TCRdb's table is partial and in-frame only. The repertoire consists of roughly 190,000 clones, with 80% to 90% occurring once and the leading ten covering roughly 15%. It was during active infection that Seattle patients were enrolled and then longitudinally followed. The CDR3 consists of 13 residues. V lost 3 bases and J 4 bases, leaving 6 bases between the germline ends. From germline, CDR1 is ENHRY and CDR2 SYGVKD. The chain links TRBV10-3 to TRBJ2-2; D uncertain. The sequence was obtained from a woman in her 70s with COVID-19, enrolled during active disease. Sequenced: peripheral blood. The CDR3 bases are TGTGCCATCAGTGAAATTCTCACCGGGGAGCTGTTTTTT. Amino acid sequence: CAISEILTGELFF.